A selection of T cell receptor beta chains follows, all from one sample in a study of blood T cell repertoires in COVID-19. Sequenced by immunoSEQ multiplex PCR; TCRdb stores in-frame clones only, minus some. The repertoire has approximately 220,000 clones, approximately 86% of them found once; the top ten carry just over 0.7%. Sequenced: peripheral blood. The receptors come from a man in his forties with acute or convalescent COVID-19. Both conserved end residues are part of each CDR3. The D gene is left open where the match is weak. The size entry is marked missing in some rows and otherwise reads once, few, many or a size class.

d_gene: TRBD2
len: 15
v_gene: TRBV6-5
abundance: .
j_gene: TRBJ2-1
CDR3aa: CASSYYSGRGYEQFF
CDR3nt: TGTGCCAGCAGTTACTATAGCGGGAGGGGATATGAGCAGTTCTTC

d_gene: TRBD2
len: 17
v_gene: TRBV5-1
abundance: once
j_gene: TRBJ2-2
CDR3aa: CASSLASGGVNTGELFF
CDR3nt: TGCGCCAGCAGCTTGGCTAGCGGGGGAGTGAACACCGGGGAGCTGTTTTTT

d_gene: TRBD1
len: 14
v_gene: TRBV5-5
abundance: .
j_gene: TRBJ1-6
CDR3aa: CASTTAEGATPLHF
CDR3nt: TGTGCCAGCACAACGGCGGAGGGGGCGACACCCCTCCACTTT

d_gene: TRBD1
len: 14
v_gene: TRBV9
abundance: .
j_gene: TRBJ2-7
CDR3aa: CASSSGQGADEQYF
CDR3nt: TGTGCCAGCAGCTCGGGACAGGGGGCAGATGAGCAGTACTTC

d_gene: TRBD2
len: 16
v_gene: TRBV7-9
abundance: .
j_gene: TRBJ2-1
CDR3aa: CASSLGLAGGNNEQFF
CDR3nt: TGTGCCAGCAGCTTAGGGCTAGCGGGAGGTAACAATGAGCAGTTCTTC

d_gene: .
len: 13
v_gene: TRBV28
abundance: .
j_gene: TRBJ1-2
CDR3aa: CASSLGQGYGYTF
CDR3nt: TGTGCCAGCAGTTTAGGCCAGGGGTATGGCTACACCTTC

d_gene: .
len: 14
v_gene: TRBV7-9
abundance: once
j_gene: TRBJ1-1
CDR3aa: CASSPPLGGTEAFF
CDR3nt: TGTGCCAGCAGCCCCCCTCTAGGGGGCACTGAAGCTTTCTTT

d_gene: TRBD2
len: 17
v_gene: TRBV28
abundance: once
j_gene: TRBJ2-7
CDR3aa: CASSFPMGVLAYYEQYF
CDR3nt: TGTGCCAGCAGTTTTCCCATGGGAGTACTAGCGTACTACGAGCAGTACTTC

d_gene: TRBD2
len: 16
v_gene: TRBV7-9
abundance: few
j_gene: TRBJ2-3
CDR3aa: CASSLNPAGGMDTQYF
CDR3nt: TGTGCCAGCAGCTTAAATCCAGCGGGAGGGATGGATACGCAGTATTTT

d_gene: .
len: 16
v_gene: TRBV27
abundance: once
j_gene: TRBJ1-4
CDR3aa: CASSFGGGLTNEKLFF
CDR3nt: TGTGCCAGCAGTTTTGGGGGGGGCCTAACTAATGAAAAACTGTTTTTT

d_gene: .
len: 12
v_gene: TRBV12-3/TRBV12-4
abundance: .
j_gene: TRBJ2-1
CDR3aa: CASSLGEVEQFF
CDR3nt: TGTGCCAGCAGCCTGGGGGAGGTTGAGCAGTTCTTC

d_gene: TRBD1
len: 15
v_gene: TRBV6-2/TRBV6-3
abundance: .
j_gene: TRBJ1-2
CDR3aa: CASIDSGQGAGGYTF
CDR3nt: TGTGCCAGCATTGACTCGGGACAGGGGGCCGGTGGCTACACCTTC

d_gene: .
len: 15
v_gene: TRBV4-2
abundance: .
j_gene: TRBJ2-3
CDR3aa: CASSQEAGAQDTQYF
CDR3nt: TGTGCCAGCAGCCAAGAGGCAGGGGCTCAAGATACGCAGTATTTT

d_gene: .
len: 16
v_gene: TRBV11-3
abundance: .
j_gene: TRBJ1-4
CDR3aa: CASSSLRGLANEKLFF
CDR3nt: TGTGCCAGCAGCTCGCTCAGGGGCTTAGCTAATGAAAAACTGTTTTTT

d_gene: .
len: 16
v_gene: TRBV6-6
abundance: .
j_gene: TRBJ2-2
CDR3aa: CASSYSSDANTGELFF
CDR3nt: TGTGCCAGCAGTTACTCGAGCGACGCGAACACCGGGGAGCTGTTTTTT

d_gene: .
len: 15
v_gene: TRBV7-7
abundance: few
j_gene: TRBJ2-3
CDR3aa: CASSLGADSTDTQYF
CDR3nt: TGTGCTAGCAGCTTAGGGGCCGACAGCACAGATACGCAGTATTTT

d_gene: .
len: 12
v_gene: TRBV6-5
abundance: .
j_gene: TRBJ2-7
CDR3aa: CASTGNTYEQYF
CDR3nt: TGTGCAAGCACAGGGAATACCTACGAGCAGTACTTC

d_gene: TRBD2
len: 17
v_gene: TRBV9
abundance: few
j_gene: TRBJ2-2
CDR3aa: CASSVGTSGRNTGELFF
CDR3nt: TGTGCCAGCAGCGTAGGGACTAGCGGGAGGAACACCGGGGAGCTGTTTTTT

d_gene: .
len: 15
v_gene: TRBV19
abundance: .
j_gene: TRBJ2-2
CDR3aa: CASSIAMGVTGELFF
CDR3nt: TGTGCCAGTAGTATAGCGATGGGCGTCACCGGGGAGCTGTTTTTT

d_gene: .
len: 14
v_gene: TRBV19
abundance: .
j_gene: TRBJ1-1
CDR3aa: CASSAQTGRTEAFF
CDR3nt: TGTGCCAGTAGTGCCCAAACGGGTAGGACTGAAGCTTTCTTT

d_gene: TRBD1
len: 14
v_gene: TRBV7-9
abundance: .
j_gene: TRBJ1-2
CDR3aa: CASSFGQDFYGYTF
CDR3nt: TGTGCCAGCAGCTTTGGACAGGACTTTTATGGCTACACCTTC

d_gene: .
len: 13
v_gene: TRBV5-6
abundance: once
j_gene: TRBJ2-5
CDR3aa: CASSLGAMETQYF
CDR3nt: TGTGCCAGCAGCTTGGGGGCGATGGAGACCCAGTACTTC

d_gene: .
len: 13
v_gene: TRBV14
abundance: .
j_gene: TRBJ2-7
CDR3aa: CASSQAVSYEQYF
CDR3nt: TGTGCCAGCAGCCAGGCTGTTTCCTACGAGCAGTACTTC

d_gene: .
len: 17
v_gene: TRBV5-1
abundance: .
j_gene: TRBJ1-1
CDR3aa: CASSWTSRGRMNTEAFF
CDR3nt: TGCGCCAGCAGCTGGACGTCAAGGGGCCGAATGAACACTGAAGCTTTCTTT

d_gene: .
len: 13
v_gene: TRBV18
abundance: .
j_gene: TRBJ2-2
CDR3aa: CASSPLGSGELFF
CDR3nt: TGTGCCAGCTCGCCCCTGGGGAGCGGGGAGCTGTTTTTT

d_gene: .
len: 15
v_gene: TRBV2
abundance: .
j_gene: TRBJ2-2
CDR3aa: CASKAEQFSTGELFF
CDR3nt: TGTGCCAGCAAGGCGGAGCAGTTCTCCACCGGGGAGCTGTTTTTT